This T cell receptor beta chain is from a study of lymphopenia after photon versus proton radiotherapy. The germline V and J ends were trimmed by 4 bases and 2 bases, with 17 bases remaining between them. This CDR3 spans 16 amino acids. The germline gives CDR1 SGDLS, CDR2 YYNGEE. The protocol was immunoSEQ multiplex PCR, while the TCRdb copy is restricted to in-frame clones and leaves out a portion. The table has more than 10,000 clones, approximately 90% seen once. Sample: peripheral blood, taken from a patient treated with photon-based radiotherapy. This sequence originates from a man aged 60 to 69 with pancreatic cancer. The rearrangement joins TRBV9 to TRBJ2-3; D may be TRBD1 (6 bases). The CDR3 coding sequence is TGTGCCAGCAGCCCCAGATACAGGGCGAACACAGATACGCAGTATTTT. This encodes CASSPRYRANTDTQYF.